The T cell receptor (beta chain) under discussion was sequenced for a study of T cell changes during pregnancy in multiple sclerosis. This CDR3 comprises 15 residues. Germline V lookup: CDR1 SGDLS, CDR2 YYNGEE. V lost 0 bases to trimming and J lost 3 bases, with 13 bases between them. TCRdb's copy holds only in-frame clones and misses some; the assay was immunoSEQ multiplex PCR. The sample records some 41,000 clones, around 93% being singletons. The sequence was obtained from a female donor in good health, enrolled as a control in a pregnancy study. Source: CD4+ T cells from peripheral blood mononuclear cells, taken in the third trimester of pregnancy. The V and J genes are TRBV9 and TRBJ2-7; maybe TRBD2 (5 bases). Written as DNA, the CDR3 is TGTGCCAGCAGCGTAGGGCTAGACGAGGGCTACGAGCAGTACTTC. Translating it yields CASSVGLDEGYEQYF.